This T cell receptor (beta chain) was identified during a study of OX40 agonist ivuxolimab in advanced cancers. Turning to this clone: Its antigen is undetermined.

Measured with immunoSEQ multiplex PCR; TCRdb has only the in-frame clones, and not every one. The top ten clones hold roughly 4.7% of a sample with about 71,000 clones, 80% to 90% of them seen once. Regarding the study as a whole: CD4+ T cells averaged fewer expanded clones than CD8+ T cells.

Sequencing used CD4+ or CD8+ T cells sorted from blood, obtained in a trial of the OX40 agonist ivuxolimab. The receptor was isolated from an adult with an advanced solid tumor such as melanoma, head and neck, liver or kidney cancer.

The CDR3 loop reads CASSQSGQGQETQYF. For the CDR3, the DNA is TGCGCCAGCAGTCAATCAGGACAGGGCCAAGAGACCCAGTACTTC. The V call is TRBV23-1, the J call TRBJ2-5, with 8 bases identical to TRBD1. TRBV23-1 is given ORF status, its function remaining uncertain. This CDR3 is built from 15 residues. The V segment lost 0 bases and the J segment 1 base; nucleotides outside the gene matches: 1.